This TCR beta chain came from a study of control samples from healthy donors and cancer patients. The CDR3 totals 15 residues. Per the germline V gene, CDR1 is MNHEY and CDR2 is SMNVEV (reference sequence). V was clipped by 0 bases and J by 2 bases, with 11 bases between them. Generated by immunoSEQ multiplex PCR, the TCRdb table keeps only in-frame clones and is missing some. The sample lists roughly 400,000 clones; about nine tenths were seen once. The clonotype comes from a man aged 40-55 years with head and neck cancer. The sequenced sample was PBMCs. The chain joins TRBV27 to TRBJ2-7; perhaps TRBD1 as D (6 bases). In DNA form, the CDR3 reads TGTGCCAGCAGTTTATCCACAGGGTACCCCTACGAGCAGTACTTC. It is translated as CASSLSTGYPYEQYF.